Here is one T cell receptor beta chain with its context. An end of the junction does not agree with germline; a read error may underlie this. Methods used by the authors: Amplification with reference gene primers provided the estimates of nucleated cell counts. Assay used: immunoSEQ multiplex PCR; TCRdb lists only in-frame clones, some missing. The V and J calls and clone size come from that table; D and trimming were worked out from the DNA. The table shows tens of thousands of clones, with over 75% occurring only once. The sample is drawn from a study of blood T cell repertoires in COVID-19. Study at large: Sites in the United States, Italy and Spain provided acute and convalescent COVID-19 samples. From T cells, B-cell-depleted T cells, or PBMCs came the material, which was cDNA or gDNA.

There are 14 residues in the CDR3. Germline CDR1 KGHSH, CDR2 LQKENI. The receptor's source is a woman in her sixties with acute or convalescent COVID-19. The source material was peripheral blood. The genes are TRBV18 and TRBJ1-1, with D possibly being TRBD1 (6 bases). CDR3 bases: TGTGCCAGCTCATCACCGGGACAGAACACTGAAGCTTTCTTT. Amino acids: CASSSPGQNTEAFF.